This T cell receptor beta chain was observed in a study of technical replicates of blood from a handful of donors. Per the germline V gene, CDR1 is SEHNR and CDR2 is FQNEAQ (reference sequence). Trimming took 4 bases from V and 7 from J; bases not matched to a gene: 7. This CDR3 region has 15 residues. The data were produced by immunoSEQ multiplex PCR, yet TCRdb's version contains in-frame clones alone and is incomplete. Of 50,000 to 70,000 clones listed, about 94% were seen once; the top ten hold 3.5% to 4.5%. The sample was PBMCs. This sequence joins TRBV7-9 and TRBJ1-6; TRBD1 aligns across 7 bases. The sequence was obtained from a human donor in good health. Some clones in this sample may be carry-over from other donors' samples. The CDR3 nucleotides read TGTGCCAGCAGCTCCGCAGGGGGTCGGAATTCACCCCTCCACTTT. Translated: CASSSAGGRNSPLHF.